The 8 T cell receptor beta chains reported below all come from one sample, sequenced in a study of blood T cell repertoires in COVID-19. TCRdb's table, derived via immunoSEQ multiplex PCR, lists solely in-frame clones and lacks some. Of 200,000 or so clones detected, 75% to 85% appear once; the ten largest clones hold approximately 2.3%. Sequencing used peripheral blood. The origin of the receptors is a man in his forties who had recovered from COVID-19.

The CDR3 nucleotides read TGTGCCAGCAGCTTGGGGGCAGGGACTTTGACAGATACGCAGTATTTT. Translated: CASSLGAGTLTDTQYF. This chain uses TRBV5-4 with TRBJ2-3, with D perhaps matching TRBD2 (6 bases). The CDR3 runs to 16 residues. Germline V gives CDR1 SGHNT, CDR2 YYREEE (reference sequence). The germline V and J ends were trimmed by 0 bases and 3 bases, with 14 bases remaining between them. Drawing the rest from reference TRBV5-4 and TRBJ2-3, the complete variable domain is ETGVTQSPTHLIKTRGQQVTLRCSSQSGHNTVSWYQQALGQGPQFIFQYYREEENGRGNFPPRFSGLQFPNYSSELNVNALELDDSALYLCASSLGAGTLTDTQYFGPGTRLTVL.

This chain joins TRBV2 and TRBJ1-5, with TRBD1 identical over 9 bases. The CDR3 is made up of 15 amino acids. Trimming cost V 6 bases and J 2 bases; bases outside gene matches: 5. Per germline, CDR1 SNHLY and CDR2 FYNNEI. This CDR3 is CASRAGQGRNQPQHF. In DNA, the CDR3 is TGTGCCAGCAGAGCAGGACAGGGGCGCAATCAGCCCCAGCATTTT.

This clone was seen only once. The chain employs TRBV6-4 and TRBJ1-5; no firm D call. Looked up from germline, CDR1 is MRHNA and CDR2 is SNTAGT. This CDR3 contains 13 residues. Trimming pared 2 bases from V and 6 bases from J, leaving 8 bases between. The chain's CDR3 is CASSDEEGQPQHF. Here the CDR3 DNA reads TGTGCCAGCAGTGACGAGGAAGGTCAGCCCCAGCATTTT.

This chain uses TRBV10-1 with TRBJ1-6; no clear D gene. The CDR3 consists of 13 residues. Germline V gene data show CDR1 as WNHNN and CDR2 as SYGVQD (reference sequence). V lost 8 bases and J 7 bases, leaving 12 bases between the germline ends. The CDR3 nucleotides are TGCGCCAGCGCCCCCAGACTGAATTCACCCCTCCACTTT. Protein: CASAPRLNSPLHF.

This chain joins TRBV3-1 (or the pseudogene TRBV3-2) and TRBJ2-1; 10 positions agree with TRBD2. The CDR3 totals 18 residues. From germline, CDR1 is LGHDT and CDR2 YNNKEL (reference sequence). The ends lost 4 bases at V and 4 bases at J; junction bases unmatched: 13. CDR3 sequence: CASSPLSFSGGRYNEQFF. The CDR3 DNA follows: TGTGCCAGCAGCCCCCTCAGCTTTAGCGGGGGGCGGTACAATGAGCAGTTCTTC.

J is TRBJ2-1 and V is TRBV7-9, with D tentatively TRBD1 (5 bases). Germline V lookup: CDR1 SEHNR, CDR2 FQNEAQ (reference sequence). This CDR3 region has 15 residues. Trimming took 5 bases from V and 7 from J, leaving 18 bases between them. CDR3: CASSPPIGRANEQFF. CDR3 bases: TGTGCCAGCAGCCCCCCGATCGGCAGGGCGAATGAGCAGTTCTTC.

This clone came up once. This chain joins TRBV29-1 and TRBJ1-1; 8 positions agree with TRBD1. J lost 5 bases, V lost 3 bases, and 2 bases had no gene match. CDR3 size: 12 residues. Germline V gives CDR1 SQVTM, CDR2 ANQGSEA. The CDR3 loop is CSVDGQGTEAFF. In DNA form, the CDR3 reads TGCAGCGTTGATGGACAGGGAACTGAAGCTTTCTTT.

This rearrangement joins TRBV5-1 to TRBJ2-5; 8 bases align to TRBD1. V shed 4 bases and J 4 bases; nucleotides not matched to a gene: 9. The CDR3 has 15 residues. Germline lookup yields CDR1 SGHRS and CDR2 YFSETQ. CDR3 residues: CASSDRGLSGETQYF. CDR3 nucleotide sequence: TGCGCCAGCAGCGACAGGGGCTTGAGTGGAGAGACCCAGTACTTC.